This T cell receptor (beta chain) was sequenced in a study of T cells in localized non-small cell lung cancer. General study results and limits: It remains possible that heterogeneity exists, since only one tumor region was sequenced. Detection in adjacent lung was observed for a median around 59 of the top 100 tumor clones. The study found T cell clonality highest in uninvolved adjacent lung, above tumor.

Germline V gene sequence: CDR1 SEHNR, CDR2 FQNEAQ (reference sequence). CDR3 size: 14 residues. Trimming shortened V by 6 bases and J by 0 bases, and 8 bases separated the two germline ends. The table came from immunoSEQ multiplex PCR; TCRdb's copy has only in-frame clones and leaves some out. This sample has about 72,000 clones, with roughly 81% found just once. Note on this clone: The antigen remains undetermined.

The sample here was peripheral blood, taken before any cancer treatment. This TCR came from a female donor older than 55 with stage I lung adenocarcinoma. The rearrangement uses TRBV7-9 and TRBJ2-2; D remains unclear. CDR3 region: CASRTVSNTGELFF. The CDR3 DNA sequence: TGTGCCAGCAGAACAGTGTCGAACACCGGGGAGCTGTTTTTT.